This record covers a single T cell receptor beta chain. These data originate in a study of blood T cell repertoires in COVID-19. Study in general: Whether acute or convalescent, the COVID-19 samples came from the United States, Italy and Spain.

Seattle enrolled patients during active infection and tracked them longitudinally. Authors' data handling: Amplification with reference gene primers provided the estimates of nucleated cell counts. The data were produced by immunoSEQ multiplex PCR, yet TCRdb's version contains in-frame clones alone and is incomplete. That table supplies the V and J calls and clone size; D and trimming were determined from the DNA. The top ten hold 4.3% of the sample, which has about 130,000 clones, roughly 89% seen once. From germline, CDR1 is SEHNR and CDR2 FQNEAQ (reference sequence). V was trimmed by 1 base and J by 0 bases, leaving 16 bases between them. The length of the CDR3 is 17 residues.

The specimen sequenced was peripheral blood. This clonotype was sampled from a man aged 60-69 years with COVID-19, enrolled during active disease. The rearrangement links TRBV7-9 to TRBJ2-7, with a weak D call TRBD2 (7 bases). CDR3 residues: CASSLVGGLILSYEQYF. The CDR3 DNA reads as TGTGCCAGCAGCTTAGTCGGGGGGCTGATACTCTCCTACGAGCAGTACTTC.